This TCR beta chain emerged from a study of blood T cell repertoires in COVID-19. Study information: Both acute and convalescent COVID-19 samples were obtained from the United States, Italy and Spain. The analysed material was cDNA or gDNA that came from T cells, B-cell-depleted T cells, or PBMCs.

Germline loops: CDR1 WNHNN, CDR2 SYGVQD (reference sequence). V lost 0 bases to trimming and J lost 7 bases, with 12 bases between them. The CDR3 contains 14 residues. Authors' analysis steps: Researchers report that nucleated cell counts were estimated from reference gene primer amplification. Sequencing was performed with immunoSEQ multiplex PCR; in TCRdb, only in-frame clones are kept and a portion is missing. V and J calls and clone size are as listed in that table; D and trimming were resolved from the DNA. The table lists about 250,000 clones, about 85% of them singletons. The chain has TRBV10-1 and TRBJ2-5; D is possibly TRBD1 (6 bases). This TCR was sampled from a human donor with COVID-19, enrolled during active disease. The donor label of this sample is uncertain. The sequencing input was peripheral blood. DNA for the CDR3: TGCGCCAGCAGTGAGTCGGGGGCCCCATGGACCCAGTACTTC. Translating it yields CASSESGAPWTQYF.